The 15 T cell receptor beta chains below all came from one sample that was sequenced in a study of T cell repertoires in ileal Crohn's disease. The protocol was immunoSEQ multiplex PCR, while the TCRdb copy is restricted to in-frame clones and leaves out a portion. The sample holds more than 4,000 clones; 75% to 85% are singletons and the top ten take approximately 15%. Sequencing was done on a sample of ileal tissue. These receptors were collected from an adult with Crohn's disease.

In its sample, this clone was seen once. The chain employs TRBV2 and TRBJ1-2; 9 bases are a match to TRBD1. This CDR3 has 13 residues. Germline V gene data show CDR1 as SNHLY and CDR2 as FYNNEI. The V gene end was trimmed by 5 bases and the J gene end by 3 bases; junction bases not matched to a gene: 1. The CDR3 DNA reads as TGTGCCAGCAGTTGGACAGGGGACTATGGCTACACCTTC. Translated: CASSWTGDYGYTF.

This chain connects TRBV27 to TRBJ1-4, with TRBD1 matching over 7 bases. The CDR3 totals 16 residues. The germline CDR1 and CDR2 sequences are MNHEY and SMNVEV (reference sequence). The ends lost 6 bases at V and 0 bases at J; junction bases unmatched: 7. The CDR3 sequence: CASRKGTATTNEKLFF. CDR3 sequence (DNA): TGTGCCAGCAGAAAAGGGACAGCCACAACTAATGAAAAACTGTTTTTT. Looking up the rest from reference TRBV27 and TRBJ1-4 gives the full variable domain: EAQVTQNPRYLITVTGKKLTVTCSQNMNHEYMSWYRQDPGLGLRQIYYSMNVEVTDKGDVPEGYKVSRKEKRNFPLILESPSPNQTSLYFCASRKGTATTNEKLFFGSGTQLSVL.

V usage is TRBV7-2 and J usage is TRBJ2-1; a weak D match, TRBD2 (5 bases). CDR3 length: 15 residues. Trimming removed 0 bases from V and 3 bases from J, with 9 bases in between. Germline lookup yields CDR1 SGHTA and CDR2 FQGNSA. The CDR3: CASSLAVSDYNEQFF. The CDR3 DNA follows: TGTGCCAGCAGCTTAGCTGTTAGCGACTACAATGAGCAGTTCTTC.

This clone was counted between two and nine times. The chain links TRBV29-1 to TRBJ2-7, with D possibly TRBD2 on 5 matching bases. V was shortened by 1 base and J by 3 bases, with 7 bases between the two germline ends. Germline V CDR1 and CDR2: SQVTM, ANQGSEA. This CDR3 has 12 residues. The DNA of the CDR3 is TGCAGCGTTGAAGTACGGGACTACGAGCAGTACTTC. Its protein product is CSVEVRDYEQYF.

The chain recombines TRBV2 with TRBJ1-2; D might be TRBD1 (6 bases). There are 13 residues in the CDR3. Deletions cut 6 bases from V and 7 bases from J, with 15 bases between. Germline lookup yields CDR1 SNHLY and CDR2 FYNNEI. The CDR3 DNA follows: TGTGCCAGCAGGGCACAGGGTGTCACTGGCTACACCTTC. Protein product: CASRAQGVTGYTF.

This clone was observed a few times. The CDR3 reads CASSSETSGSSYEQYF. DNA for the CDR3: TGTGCCAGCAGCTCCGAGACTAGCGGGAGCTCCTACGAGCAGTACTTC. The chain recombines TRBV7-9 with TRBJ2-7, with 12 bases lining up with TRBD2. CDR1 is SEHNR, CDR2 FQNEAQ, per germline (reference sequence). The CDR3 is made up of 16 amino acids. V dropped 4 bases and J dropped 0; count of bases not matched to a gene: 4.

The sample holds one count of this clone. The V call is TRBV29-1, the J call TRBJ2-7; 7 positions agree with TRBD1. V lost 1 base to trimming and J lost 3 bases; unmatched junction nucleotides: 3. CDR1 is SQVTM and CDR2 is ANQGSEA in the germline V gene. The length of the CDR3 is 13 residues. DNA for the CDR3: TGCAGCGTTGAAGCTGGACAGGTCTACGAGCAGTACTTC. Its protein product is CSVEAGQVYEQYF.

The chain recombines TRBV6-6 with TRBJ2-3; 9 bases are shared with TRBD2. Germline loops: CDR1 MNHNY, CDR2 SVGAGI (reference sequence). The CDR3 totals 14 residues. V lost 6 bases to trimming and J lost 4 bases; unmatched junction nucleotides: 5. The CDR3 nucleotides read TGTGCCAGCAGGGCCGGGACTAGCTCAGATACGCAGTATTTT. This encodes CASRAGTSSDTQYF.

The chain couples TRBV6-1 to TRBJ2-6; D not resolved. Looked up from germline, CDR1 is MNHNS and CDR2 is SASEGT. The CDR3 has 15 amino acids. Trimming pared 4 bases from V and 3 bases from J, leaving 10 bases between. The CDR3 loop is CASSVSLYGANVLTF. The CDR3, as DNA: TGTGCCAGCAGTGTGAGCTTGTATGGGGCCAACGTCCTGACTTTC.

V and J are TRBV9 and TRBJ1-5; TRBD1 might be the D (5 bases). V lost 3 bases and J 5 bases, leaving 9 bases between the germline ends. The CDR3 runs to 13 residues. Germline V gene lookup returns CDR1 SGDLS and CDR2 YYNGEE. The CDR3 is CASSAQGYQPQHF. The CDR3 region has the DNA TGTGCCAGCAGCGCTCAGGGTTATCAGCCCCAGCATTTT.

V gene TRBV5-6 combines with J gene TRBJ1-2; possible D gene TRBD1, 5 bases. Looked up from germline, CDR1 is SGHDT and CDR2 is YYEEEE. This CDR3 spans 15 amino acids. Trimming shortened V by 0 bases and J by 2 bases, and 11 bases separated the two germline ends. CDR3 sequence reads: CASSLVQAKNYGYTF. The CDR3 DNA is TGTGCCAGCAGCTTGGTACAGGCGAAAAACTATGGCTACACCTTC.

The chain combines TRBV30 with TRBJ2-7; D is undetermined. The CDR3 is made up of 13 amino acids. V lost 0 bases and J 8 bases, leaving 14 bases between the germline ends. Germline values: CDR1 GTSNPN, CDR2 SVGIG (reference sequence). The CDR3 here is CAWSVRLVLKQYF. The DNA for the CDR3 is TGTGCCTGGAGTGTTCGATTAGTCTTGAAGCAGTACTTC.

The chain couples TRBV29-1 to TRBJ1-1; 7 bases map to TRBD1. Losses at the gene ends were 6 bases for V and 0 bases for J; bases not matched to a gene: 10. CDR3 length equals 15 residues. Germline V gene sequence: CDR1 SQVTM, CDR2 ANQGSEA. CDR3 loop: CSVSPGTDLNTEAFF. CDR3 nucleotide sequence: TGCAGCGTAAGTCCCGGGACAGATTTGAACACTGAAGCTTTCTTT.

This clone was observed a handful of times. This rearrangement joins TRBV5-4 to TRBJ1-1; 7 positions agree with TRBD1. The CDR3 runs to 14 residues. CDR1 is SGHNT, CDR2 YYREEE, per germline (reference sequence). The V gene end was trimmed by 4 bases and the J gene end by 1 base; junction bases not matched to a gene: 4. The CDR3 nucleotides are TGTGCCAGCAGCCCCGACAGGGAGAACACTGAAGCTTTCTTT. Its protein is CASSPDRENTEAFF.

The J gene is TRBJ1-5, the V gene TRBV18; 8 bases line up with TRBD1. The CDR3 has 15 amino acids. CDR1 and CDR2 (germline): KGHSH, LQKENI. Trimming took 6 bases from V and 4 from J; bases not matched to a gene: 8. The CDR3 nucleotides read TGTGCCAGCTCCCCCGGGACAGGTGGGAATCAGCCCCAGCATTTT. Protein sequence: CASSPGTGGNQPQHF.